This T cell receptor beta chain was sequenced in a study of blood T cell repertoires in COVID-19. The method was immunoSEQ multiplex PCR; TCRdb's version includes in-frame clones alone and lacks a portion of them. The repertoire holds fewer than 300,000 clones, with 85% as singletons. The CDR3 covers 17 residues. Germline V gene sequence: CDR1 SGHNT, CDR2 YYREEE (reference sequence). J gave up 4 bases and V 3 bases, and 12 bases lay outside the gene matches. Source material: PBMCs or T cells enriched from blood (not recorded which). The chain has TRBV5-4 and TRBJ2-5; TRBD1 matches at 10 bases. The sequence was obtained from a woman aged 45-65 years who had recovered from COVID-19. DNA of the CDR3: TGTGCCAGCAGCTGGGGGGTTAGGACAGGGGGGCCAGAGACCCAGTACTTC. Protein product: CASSWGVRTGGPETQYF.